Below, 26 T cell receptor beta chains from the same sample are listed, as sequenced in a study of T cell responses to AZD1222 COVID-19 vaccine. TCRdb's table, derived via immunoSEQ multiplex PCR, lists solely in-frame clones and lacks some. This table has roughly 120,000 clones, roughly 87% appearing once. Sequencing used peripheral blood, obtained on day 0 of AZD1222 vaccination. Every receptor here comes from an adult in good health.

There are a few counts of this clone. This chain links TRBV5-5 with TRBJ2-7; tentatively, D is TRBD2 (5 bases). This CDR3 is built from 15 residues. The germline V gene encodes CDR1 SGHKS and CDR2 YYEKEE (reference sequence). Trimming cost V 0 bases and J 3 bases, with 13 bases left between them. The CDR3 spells CASSLVVGEVYEQYF. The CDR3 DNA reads TGTGCCAGCAGCTTGGTTGTGGGAGAAGTCTACGAGCAGTACTTC.

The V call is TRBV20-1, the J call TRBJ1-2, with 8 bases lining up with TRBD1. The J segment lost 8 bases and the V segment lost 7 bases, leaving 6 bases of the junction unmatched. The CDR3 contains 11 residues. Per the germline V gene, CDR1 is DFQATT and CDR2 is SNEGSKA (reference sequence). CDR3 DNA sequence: TGCAGTGACAACAGGGGGATAGGCTACACCTTC. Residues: CSDNRGIGYTF.

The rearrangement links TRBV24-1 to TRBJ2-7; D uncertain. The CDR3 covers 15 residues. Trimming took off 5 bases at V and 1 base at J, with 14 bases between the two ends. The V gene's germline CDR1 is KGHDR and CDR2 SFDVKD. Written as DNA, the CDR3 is TGTGCCACCAGTGGTCACGAGCGAGGATCCTACGAGCAGTACTTC. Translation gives CATSGHERGSYEQYF.

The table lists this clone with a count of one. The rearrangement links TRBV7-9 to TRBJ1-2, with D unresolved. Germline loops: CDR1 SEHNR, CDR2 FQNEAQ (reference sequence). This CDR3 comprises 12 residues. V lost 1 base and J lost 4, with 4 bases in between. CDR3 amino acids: CASSLDSYGYTF. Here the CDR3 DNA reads TGTGCCAGCAGCTTAGACAGCTATGGCTACACCTTC.

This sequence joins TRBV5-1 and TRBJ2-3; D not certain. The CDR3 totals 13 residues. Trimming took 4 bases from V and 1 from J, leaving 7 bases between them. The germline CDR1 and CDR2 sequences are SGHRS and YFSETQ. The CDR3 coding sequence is TGCGCCAGCAGCGGAAGTGGCACAGATACGCAGTATTTT. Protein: CASSGSGTDTQYF.

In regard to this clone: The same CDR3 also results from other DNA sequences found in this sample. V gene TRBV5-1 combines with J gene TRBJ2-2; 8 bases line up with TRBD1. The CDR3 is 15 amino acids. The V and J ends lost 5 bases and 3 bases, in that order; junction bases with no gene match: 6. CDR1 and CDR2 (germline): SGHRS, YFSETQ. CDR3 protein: CASSFDRGDTGELFF. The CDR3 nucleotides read TGCGCCAGCAGTTTCGACAGGGGTGACACCGGGGAGCTGTTTTTT.

The CDR3 loop is CASSFLGTLGQPQHF. CDR3 sequence (DNA): TGTGCCAGCAGTTTCCTCGGGACTCTGGGACAGCCCCAGCATTTT. The chain joins TRBV27 to TRBJ1-5; D is perhaps TRBD1 (5 bases). CDR3 length: 15 residues. Trimming pared 3 bases from V and 7 bases from J, leaving 16 bases between. The V gene's germline CDR1 is MNHEY and CDR2 SMNVEV (reference sequence).

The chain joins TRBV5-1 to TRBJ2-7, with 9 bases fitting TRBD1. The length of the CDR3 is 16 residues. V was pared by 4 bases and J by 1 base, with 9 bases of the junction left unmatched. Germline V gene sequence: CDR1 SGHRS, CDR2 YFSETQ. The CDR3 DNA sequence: TGCGCCAGCAGCCCGGTGGGACAGGGAAAATCCTACGAGCAGTACTTC. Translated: CASSPVGQGKSYEQYF.

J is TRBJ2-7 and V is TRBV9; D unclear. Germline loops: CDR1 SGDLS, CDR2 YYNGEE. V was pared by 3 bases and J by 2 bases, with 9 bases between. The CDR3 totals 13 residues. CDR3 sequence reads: CASSAAGAYEQYF. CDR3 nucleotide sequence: TGTGCCAGCAGCGCGGCAGGAGCCTACGAGCAGTACTTC.

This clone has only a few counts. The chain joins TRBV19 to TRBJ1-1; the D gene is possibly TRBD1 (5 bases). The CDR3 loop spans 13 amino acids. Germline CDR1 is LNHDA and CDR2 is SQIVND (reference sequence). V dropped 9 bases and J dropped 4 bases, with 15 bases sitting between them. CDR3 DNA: TGTGCCAGCCACCCCCAGGGCTTCACTGAAGCTTTCTTT. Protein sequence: CASHPQGFTEAFF.

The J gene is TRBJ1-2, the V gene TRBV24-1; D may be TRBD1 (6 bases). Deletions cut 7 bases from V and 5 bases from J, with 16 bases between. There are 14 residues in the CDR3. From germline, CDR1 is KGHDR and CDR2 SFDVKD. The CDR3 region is CATSQWGQGYGYTF. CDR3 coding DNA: TGTGCCACCAGCCAGTGGGGGCAGGGGTATGGCTACACCTTC.

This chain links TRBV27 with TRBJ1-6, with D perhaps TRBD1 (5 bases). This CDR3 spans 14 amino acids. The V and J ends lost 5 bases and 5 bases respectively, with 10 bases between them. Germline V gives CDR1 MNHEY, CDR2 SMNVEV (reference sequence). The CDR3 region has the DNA TGTGCCAGCAGTGGGGACGCGAATAATTCACCCCTCCACTTT. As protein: CASSGDANNSPLHF.

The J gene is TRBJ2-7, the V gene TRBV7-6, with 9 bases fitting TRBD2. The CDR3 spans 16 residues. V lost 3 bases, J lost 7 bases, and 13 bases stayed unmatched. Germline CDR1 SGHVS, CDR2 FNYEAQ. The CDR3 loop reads CASSLAGGQSGGEQYF. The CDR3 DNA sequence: TGTGCCAGCAGCTTGGCGGGAGGGCAGTCCGGAGGGGAGCAGTACTTC.

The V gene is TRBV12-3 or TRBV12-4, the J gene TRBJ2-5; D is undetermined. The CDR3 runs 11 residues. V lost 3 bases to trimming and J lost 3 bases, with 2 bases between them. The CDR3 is CASSFKETQYF. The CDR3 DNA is TGTGCCAGCAGTTTCAAAGAGACCCAGTACTTC.

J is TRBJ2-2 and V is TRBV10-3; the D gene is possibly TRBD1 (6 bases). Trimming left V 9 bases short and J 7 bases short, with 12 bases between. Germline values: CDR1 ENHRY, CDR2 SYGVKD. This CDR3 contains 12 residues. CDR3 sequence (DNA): TGTGCCATACAGGGTCCAAACGGGGAGCTGTTTTTT. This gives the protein CAIQGPNGELFF.

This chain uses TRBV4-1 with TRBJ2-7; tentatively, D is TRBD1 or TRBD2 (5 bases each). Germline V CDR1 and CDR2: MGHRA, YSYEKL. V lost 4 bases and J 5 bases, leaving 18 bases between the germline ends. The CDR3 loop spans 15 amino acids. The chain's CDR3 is CASSPGSGALDEQYF. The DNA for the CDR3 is TGCGCCAGCAGCCCGGGCTCCGGGGCCCTCGACGAGCAGTACTTC.

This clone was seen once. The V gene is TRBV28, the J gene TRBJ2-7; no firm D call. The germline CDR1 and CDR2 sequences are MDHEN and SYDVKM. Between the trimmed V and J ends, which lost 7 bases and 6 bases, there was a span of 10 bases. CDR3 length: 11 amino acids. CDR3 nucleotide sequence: TGTGCCAGCACCACGCCTCGCGAGCAGTACTTC. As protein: CASTTPREQYF.

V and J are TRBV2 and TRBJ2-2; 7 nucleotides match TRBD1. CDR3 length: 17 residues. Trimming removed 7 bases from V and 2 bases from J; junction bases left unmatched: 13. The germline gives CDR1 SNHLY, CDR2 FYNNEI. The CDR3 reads CASNPTGTGANTGELFF. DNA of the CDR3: TGTGCCAGCAACCCAACGGGAACAGGGGCCAACACCGGGGAGCTGTTTTTT.

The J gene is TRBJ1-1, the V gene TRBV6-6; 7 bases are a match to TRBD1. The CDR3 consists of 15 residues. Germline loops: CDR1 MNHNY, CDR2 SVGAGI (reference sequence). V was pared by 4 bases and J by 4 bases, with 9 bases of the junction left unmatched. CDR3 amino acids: CASSSGDSWSTEAFF. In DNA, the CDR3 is TGTGCCAGCAGTTCAGGGGACAGCTGGTCCACTGAAGCTTTCTTT.

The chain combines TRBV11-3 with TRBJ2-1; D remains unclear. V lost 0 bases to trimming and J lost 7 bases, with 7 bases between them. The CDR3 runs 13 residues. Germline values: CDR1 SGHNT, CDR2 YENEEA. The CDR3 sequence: CASSLDRRNEQFF. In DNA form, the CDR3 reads TGTGCCAGCAGCTTAGATCGCCGGAATGAGCAGTTCTTC.

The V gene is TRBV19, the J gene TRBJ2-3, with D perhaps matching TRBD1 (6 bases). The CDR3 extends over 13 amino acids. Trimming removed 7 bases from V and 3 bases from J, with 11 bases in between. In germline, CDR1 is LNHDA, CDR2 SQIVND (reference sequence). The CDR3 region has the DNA TGTGCCAGTAACAGGGCCTCAACAGATACGCAGTATTTT. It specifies CASNRASTDTQYF.

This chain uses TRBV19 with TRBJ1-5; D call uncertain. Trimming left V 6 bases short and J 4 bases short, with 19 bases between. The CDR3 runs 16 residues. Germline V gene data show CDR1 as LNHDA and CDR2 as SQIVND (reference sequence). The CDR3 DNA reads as TGTGCCAGTAGATATGGACGGGGTCCGGCAAATCAGCCCCAGCATTTT. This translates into CASRYGRGPANQPQHF. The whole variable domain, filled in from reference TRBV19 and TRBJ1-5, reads DGGITQSPKYLFRKEGQNVTLSCEQNLNHDAMYWYRQDPGQGLRLIYYSQIVNDFQKGDIAEGYSVSREKKESFPLTVTSAQKNPTAFYLCASRYGRGPANQPQHFGDGTRLSIL.

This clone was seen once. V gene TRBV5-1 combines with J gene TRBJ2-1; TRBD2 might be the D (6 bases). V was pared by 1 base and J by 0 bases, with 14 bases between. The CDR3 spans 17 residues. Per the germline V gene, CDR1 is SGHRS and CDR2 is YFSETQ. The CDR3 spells CASSLPSATFSYNEQFF. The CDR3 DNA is TGCGCCAGCAGCTTGCCTAGCGCGACCTTCTCCTACAATGAGCAGTTCTTC.

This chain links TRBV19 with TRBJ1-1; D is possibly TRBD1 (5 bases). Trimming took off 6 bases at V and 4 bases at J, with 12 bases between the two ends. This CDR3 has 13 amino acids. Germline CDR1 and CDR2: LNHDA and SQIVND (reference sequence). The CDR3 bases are TGTGCCAGTAGACAAACAGGATCCACTGAAGCTTTCTTT. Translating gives CASRQTGSTEAFF.

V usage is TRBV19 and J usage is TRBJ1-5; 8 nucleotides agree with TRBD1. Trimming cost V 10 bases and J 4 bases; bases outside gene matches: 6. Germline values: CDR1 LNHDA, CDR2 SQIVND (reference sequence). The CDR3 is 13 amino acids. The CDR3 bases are TGTGCCACTACGGACAGGGATAATCAGCCCCAGCATTTT. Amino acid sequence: CATTDRDNQPQHF.

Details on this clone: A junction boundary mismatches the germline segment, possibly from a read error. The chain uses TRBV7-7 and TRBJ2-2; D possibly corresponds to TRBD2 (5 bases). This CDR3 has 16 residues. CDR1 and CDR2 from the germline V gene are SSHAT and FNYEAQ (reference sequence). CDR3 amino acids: CASSLALTPNTGELFF. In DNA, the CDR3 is TGTGCTAGCAGCTTAGCGCTGACACCGAACACCGGGGAGCTGTTTTTT.